The rows below give T cell receptor beta chains drawn from one sample of a study of blood T cell repertoires in COVID-19. Data came from immunoSEQ multiplex PCR; TCRdb stores just in-frame clones and leaves some out. The table records roughly 350,000 clones, around 87% of them present only once. Sequencing was performed on peripheral blood. The receptors here all came from a woman aged 25 to 45 with COVID-19, enrolled during active disease. CDR3s include the opening cysteine and the closing phenylalanine or tryptophan. A D gene is named only where the DNA matches it firmly. Expanded clones get a size class; other rows say once, few or many, or leave the size out.

J	V	size	D	CDR3	DNA
TRBJ2-3	TRBV28	.	.	CASSPLPDSPPTDTQYF	TGTGCCAGCAGTCCCCTACCAGACAGCCCCCCCACAGATACGCAGTATTTT
TRBJ2-2	TRBV27	once	.	CASSLYEGPNTGELFF	TGTGCCAGCAGTTTATACGAGGGCCCCAACACCGGGGAGCTGTTTTTT
TRBJ2-2	TRBV19	.	TRBD2	CASSPPRRTSGSYTGELFF	TGTGCCAGTAGTCCACCCCGTAGGACTAGCGGGAGTTACACCGGGGAGCTGTTTTTT
TRBJ2-1	TRBV6-6	.	TRBD2	CASSLAGGQHNEQFF	TGTGCCAGCAGCCTGGCGGGAGGACAGCACAATGAGCAGTTCTTC
TRBJ2-5	TRBV5-1	.	TRBD1	CASSSGTGGLETQYF	TGCGCCAGCAGCTCCGGGACAGGGGGTTTAGAGACCCAGTACTTC
TRBJ1-1	TRBV3-1/TRBV3-2	.	.	CASSQDRGGVTEAFF	TGTGCCAGCAGCCAAGATAGGGGGGGGGTCACTGAAGCTTTCTTT
TRBJ2-5	TRBV2	once	.	CASSEVTSEETQYF	TGTGCCAGCAGTGAAGTGACTAGTGAGGAGACCCAGTACTTC
TRBJ1-4	TRBV4-1	.	.	CASSLQPTNEKLFF	TGCGCCAGCAGCCTACAGCCAACTAATGAAAAACTGTTTTTT
TRBJ1-2	TRBV12-3/TRBV12-4	.	TRBD1	CASSGTGNYGYTF	TGTGCCAGCAGTGGGACAGGGAACTATGGCTACACCTTC
TRBJ2-3	TRBV2	.	TRBD1	CASRATGGADTQYF	TGTGCCAGCAGGGCGACAGGGGGCGCAGATACGCAGTATTTT